This TCR beta chain derives from a study of OX40 agonist ivuxolimab in advanced cancers. For the study at large: Partial response was recorded in three patients: one hepatocellular carcinoma and two cutaneous melanoma cases.

Study-level results: Those patients achieving a partial response at 0.1-3.0 mg/kg showed among the lowest clonal expansion. CD4+ and CD8+ blood T cells expanded clonally by week 6 at 0.1 to 3.0 mg/kg.

Germline V gives CDR1 LNHDA, CDR2 SQIVND (reference sequence). The CDR3 sequence is 14 residues long. The V end lost 3 bases, the J end lost 4 bases, and 10 bases lay between the germline ends. Sequencing used immunoSEQ multiplex PCR; TCRdb keeps in-frame clones, though not all of them. The data contain tens of thousands of clones, roughly 88% of them singletons. Blood sampling was done at baseline, cycle 4 day 1, and cycle 7 day 1. To note about this clone: The antigen is unknown.

The J gene is TRBJ2-4, the V gene TRBV19; no firm D call. Sequencing was performed on CD4+ or CD8+ T cells sorted from blood, taken in a trial of the OX40 agonist ivuxolimab. This sequence was found in an adult with an advanced solid tumor such as melanoma, head and neck, liver or kidney cancer. The CDR3 protein is CASSIGSQKNIQYF. The CDR3 bases are TGTGCCAGTAGTATTGGGTCGCAGAAAAACATTCAGTACTTC.